A selection of T cell receptor beta chains follows, all from one sample in a study of vaccination and CD4 T cells after COVID-19. TCRdb itself ran the PCR reads through MiXCR, one entry per CDR3 protein. The table records about 17,000 distinct CDR3 sequences, roughly 50% of them present only once. Their antigens remain unidentified. Sequenced sample: CD4+ T cells from blood, cultured in vitro. Receptor source: a human donor who had recovered from COVID-19. CDR3s include the opening cysteine and the closing phenylalanine or tryptophan. The D gene is left open where the match is weak. Clone size is stated in some rows and not others, as once, few, many or a class when expanded.

j_call,v_call,clone_size,d_call,cdr3_aa,cdr3_nt
TRBJ2-3,TRBV7-3,.,.,CASSLNYGGTDTQYF,TGTGCCAGCAGCTTAAATTATGGCGGGACAGATACGCAGTATTTT
TRBJ2-1,TRBV12-3/TRBV12-4,.,.,CASSRSTVVNEQFF,TGTGCCAGCAGTAGATCGACAGTCGTCAATGAGCAGTTCTTC
TRBJ1-5,TRBV10-2,.,.,CATRLANSNQPQHF,TGCGCCACTCGGCTAGCGAATAGCAATCAGCCCCAGCATTTT
TRBJ1-6,TRBV7-3,.,.,CASSLTGRNSPLHF,TGTGCCAGCAGCTTAACAGGGCGCAATTCACCCCTCCACTTT
TRBJ2-1,TRBV7-2,few,.,CASSFSWYDAEGGQFF,TGTGCCAGCAGCTTCAGTTGGTATGATGCGGAGGGGGGGCAGTTCTTC
TRBJ2-1,TRBV7-6,once,.,CASSLERTGRVFF,TGTGCTAGCAGCTTAGAGAGGACCGGGAGAGTGTTCTTC
TRBJ1-1,TRBV6-1,few,TRBD1,CASKRDRGLGTEAFF,TGTGCCAGCAAAAGGGACAGGGGGTTAGGCACTGAAGCTTTCTTT
TRBJ2-5,TRBV20-1,few,TRBD1,CSADLGQGMYQETQYF,TGCAGTGCGGACCTGGGACAGGGGATGTACCAAGAGACCCAGTACTTC
TRBJ1-1,TRBV5-1,once,TRBD1,CASSSRTGGKGTEAFF,TGCGCCAGCAGCTCCAGGACAGGGGGGAAAGGCACTGAAGCTTTCTTT
TRBJ2-5,TRBV4-2,.,.,CASSQVGERETQYF,TGTGCCAGCAGCCAAGTGGGGGAGAGAGAGACCCAGTACTTC
TRBJ2-1,TRBV20-1,.,TRBD2,CSASGTSFNEQFF,TGCAGTGCCTCCGGGACTAGCTTCAATGAGCAGTTCTTC
TRBJ1-1,TRBV27,.,.,CASRLPGTSRQAFF,TGTGCCAGCAGACTGCCCGGGACGTCGAGGCAAGCTTTCTTT
TRBJ2-3,TRBV30,once,TRBD2,CAWNREAGDTQYF,TGTGCCTGGAATCGGGAGGCTGGGGATACGCAGTATTTT
TRBJ1-6,TRBV2,.,TRBD1,CASRLQGAPSPLHF,TGTGCCAGCAGGCTACAGGGGGCGCCTTCACCCCTCCACTTT
TRBJ2-5,TRBV20-1,.,TRBD2,CSAHFFTSGGGETQYF,TGCAGTGCCCACTTCTTTACTAGCGGAGGGGGAGAGACCCAGTACTTC
TRBJ1-6,TRBV20-1,.,.,CSAREGSYNSPLHF,TGCAGTGCTAGAGAGGGATCCTATAATTCACCCCTCCACTTT
TRBJ2-7,TRBV2,.,TRBD2,CASIWRESGEQYF,TGTGCCAGCATTTGGCGGGAGAGTGGTGAGCAGTACTTC
TRBJ2-7,TRBV6-1,few,.,CASTLTRSYEQYF,TGTGCCAGCACCCTGACTAGATCTTACGAGCAGTACTTC
TRBJ2-2,TRBV6-4,.,TRBD2,CASSRTTSGRLSGELFF,TGTGCCAGCAGCCGTACGACTAGCGGGAGATTATCCGGGGAGCTGTTTTTT
TRBJ2-2,TRBV27,.,.,CASSSYSGQLFF,TGTGCCAGCAGTTCGTACAGCGGTCAGCTGTTTTTT
TRBJ1-6,TRBV7-9,.,.,CASGLSDTLGNSPLHF,TGTGCCAGCGGCTTATCAGACACCCTCGGCAATTCACCCCTCCACTTT
TRBJ1-4,TRBV4-1,.,TRBD1,CASSQVDRVDEKLFF,TGCGCCAGCAGCCAAGTAGACAGGGTGGATGAAAAACTGTTTTTT
TRBJ2-7,TRBV2,few,.,CASIPRASYEQYF,TGTGCCAGCATACCGCGGGCATCCTACGAGCAGTACTTC
TRBJ1-1,TRBV24-1,few,.,CAKHRDIKNMNTEAFF,TGTGCCAAGCACCGGGACATTAAAAACATGAACACTGAAGCTTTCTTT
TRBJ2-2,TRBV3-1,.,TRBD1,CASSQGQGVAGELFF,TGTGCCAGCAGCCAAGGACAGGGTGTCGCCGGGGAGCTGTTTTTT
TRBJ2-1,TRBV10-1,.,.,CASSESISSNEQFF,TGCGCCAGCAGTGAGTCTATCAGTTCCAATGAGCAGTTCTTC
TRBJ2-5,TRBV5-1,.,.,CASSFPQGGQETQYF,TGCGCCAGCAGCTTTCCCCAGGGAGGCCAAGAGACCCAGTACTTC
TRBJ1-1,TRBV20-1,.,.,CSARPTGEGNTEAFF,TGCAGTGCTAGGCCGACAGGCGAGGGGAACACTGAAGCTTTCTTT
TRBJ1-2,TRBV4-1,few,.,CASSQDYREIGGYTF,TGCGCCAGCAGCCAAGACTACAGGGAAATAGGGGGCTACACCTTC
TRBJ2-2,TRBV18,.,TRBD2,CASSPLASGRTGELFF,TGTGCCAGCTCACCACTGGCTAGCGGGAGAACCGGGGAGCTGTTTTTT
TRBJ1-1,TRBV10-3,.,.,CAISAVDRTNTEAFF,TGTGCCATCAGTGCTGTTGACAGGACGAACACTGAAGCTTTCTTT
TRBJ2-7,TRBV19,.,TRBD1,CASSGTGVWEQYF,TGTGCCAGTAGTGGGACAGGGGTATGGGAGCAGTACTTC
TRBJ2-1,TRBV7-2,.,TRBD2,CASSLRLAGVWGEQFF,TGTGCCAGCAGCTTAAGGCTAGCGGGAGTGTGGGGTGAGCAGTTCTTC
TRBJ2-7,TRBV19,.,.,CASSPILQGQYEQYF,TGTGCCAGTAGTCCAATATTGCAGGGGCAATACGAGCAGTACTTC
TRBJ1-5,TRBV2,.,TRBD1,CASSEGTGSNQPQHF,TGTGCCAGCAGTGAAGGGACAGGGAGCAATCAGCCCCAGCATTTT
TRBJ1-2,TRBV12-3/TRBV12-4,.,.,CASSPQGTFNYGYTF,TGTGCCAGCAGTCCCCAGGGGACATTCAACTATGGCTACACCTTC
TRBJ2-2,TRBV4-1,.,TRBD2,CASSQDQRELSGELFF,TGCGCCAGCAGCCAAGATCAGCGGGAGCTCAGCGGGGAGCTGTTTTTT
TRBJ2-2,TRBV7-2,.,TRBD2,CASSLGRVSGSSSTGELFF,TGTGCCAGCAGCTTAGGGAGGGTTAGCGGGAGCTCGAGCACCGGGGAGCTGTTTTTT
TRBJ1-6,TRBV30,few,.,CAWSDQAGLSPLHF,TGTGCCTGGAGTGACCAGGCAGGGTTATCACCCCTCCACTTT
TRBJ1-2,TRBV2,once,.,CASREGPGANYGYTF,TGTGCCAGCAGGGAGGGACCCGGAGCTAACTATGGCTACACCTTC